This passage covers 3 T cell receptor beta chains from one sample sequenced in a study of blood T cell repertoires in COVID-19. The assay was immunoSEQ multiplex PCR, and TCRdb's table has in-frame clones only and misses some. The table lists 200,000 to 250,000 clones, 80% to 90% of them singletons. The material sequenced was peripheral blood. The receptors originated from a young man with COVID-19, enrolled during active disease.

Comments on this clone: This CDR3 is also generated by other DNA sequences in the sample. This chain links TRBV18 with TRBJ2-7; 7 bases match TRBD1. Germline V gene sequence: CDR1 KGHSH, CDR2 LQKENI. Trimming removed 3 bases from V and 0 bases from J; junction bases left unmatched: 5. This CDR3 has 15 amino acids. This CDR3 is CASSPTRDSSYEQYF. The CDR3 region has the DNA TGTGCCAGCTCACCCACTCGGGACAGCTCCTACGAGCAGTACTTC.

This clone was seen just once. J is TRBJ2-4 and V is TRBV5-1; 10 nucleotides line up with TRBD1. The ends lost 4 bases at V and 6 bases at J; junction bases unmatched: 10. Looked up from germline, CDR1 is SGHRS and CDR2 is YFSETQ. CDR3 length: 16 amino acids. CDR3 DNA: TGCGCCAGCAGCAAGTTTAGGGACAGGGGCGGAAACATTCAGTACTTC. Its protein product is CASSKFRDRGGNIQYF.

Notes on this clone: This CDR3 is also generated by other DNA sequences in the sample. V is TRBV6-5 and J is TRBJ1-2; D unresolved. CDR1 is MNHEY and CDR2 is SVGAGI in the germline V gene. V was trimmed by 0 bases and J by 1 base, leaving 9 bases between them. This CDR3 is built from 15 residues. This CDR3 reads CASSYSGSYNYGYTF. CDR3 DNA: TGTGCCAGCAGTTACTCGGGCAGTTATAACTATGGCTACACCTTC.